This entry is about one T cell receptor beta chain. V shed 4 bases and J 4 bases; nucleotides not matched to a gene: 7. This CDR3 has 15 residues. CDR1 and CDR2 from the germline V gene are LNHDA and SQIVND (reference sequence). Methods used by the authors: From reference gene primer amplification, estimates of nucleated cell counts were derived. Profiling relied on immunoSEQ multiplex PCR, and the TCRdb table lists in-frame clones only, not all of them. V and J calls and clone size come straight from that table; D and trimming were deduced from the DNA. The sample lists about 250,000 clones, 75% to 90% occurring once. This sample stems from a study of blood T cell repertoires in COVID-19. Whole-study context: The United States, Italy and Spain supplied acute and convalescent COVID-19 samples. Nucleic acid was either cDNA or gDNA, and it came from T cells, B-cell-depleted T cells, or PBMCs.

Sequenced material: peripheral blood. The clonotype originates from a woman in her 40s who had recovered from COVID-19. This rearrangement joins TRBV19 to TRBJ2-1, with 7 bases lining up with TRBD2. This CDR3 reads CASSRTSTGYNEQFF. Here the CDR3 DNA reads TGTGCCAGTAGTAGGACTAGTACGGGATACAATGAGCAGTTCTTC.